This T cell receptor (beta chain) is from a study of CD8+ T cells in alopecia areata. Across the study: The study gave tofacitinib for 6 to 18 months, then 6 months off drug. Notes on the study in general: One nonresponder leaves baseline CD8+ expansion's link to response uncertain. Expanded CD8+ clones among the top 100, as well as scalp clonality, were significantly decreased by tofacitinib.

Documented treatment: oral pan-JAK inhibitor, 5-10 mg twice daily. Sequencing relied on a cDNA template that was reverse transcribed from extracted RNA. Libraries were prepared by immunoSEQ multiplex PCR; TCRdb keeps only in-frame clonotypes and omits some of them. The sample carries about 190,000 clones, roughly three fifths recorded once. The CDR3 length is 15 residues. Germline V CDR1 and CDR2: GTSNPN, SVGIG (reference sequence). The V gene lost 2 bases and the J gene lost 0 bases, with 11 bases spanning the gap. This clone was observed a handful of times. The antigen is unknown. This sequence was found in a human donor with alopecia areata. The sample in question was CD4+ T cells sorted from blood, obtained at week 4, from a patient treated with tofacitinib. V and J are TRBV30 and TRBJ2-1; D possibly corresponds to TRBD1 (6 bases). The CDR3, as DNA: TGTGCCTGGAGTCGGAACAGGGCCTCCTACAATGAGCAGTTCTTC. This encodes CAWSRNRASYNEQFF.